This T cell receptor (beta chain) was observed in a study of lymphopenia after photon versus proton radiotherapy. Assay used: immunoSEQ multiplex PCR; TCRdb lists only in-frame clones, some missing. The sample has about 60,000 clones, 65% to 85% seen once. The receptor's source is a man aged 55 to 70 with pancreatic cancer. This material consisted of peripheral blood, taken from a patient treated with proton-based radiotherapy.

In DNA, the CDR3 is TGTGCCAGCAGTTCTCGGCGATTAGGCGCCTACGAGCAGTACTTC. Its protein product is CASSSRRLGAYEQYF. The J gene is TRBJ2-7, the V gene TRBV27; no clear D gene. This CDR3 has 15 residues. V dropped 4 bases and J dropped 2 bases, with 15 bases sitting between them. Germline V gene sequence: CDR1 MNHEY, CDR2 SMNVEV (reference sequence).